Below, 3 T cell receptor beta chains from the same sample are listed, as sequenced in a study of T cell responses to AZD1222 COVID-19 vaccine. The data were produced by immunoSEQ multiplex PCR, yet TCRdb's version contains in-frame clones alone and is incomplete. The table lists about 83,000 clones, roughly nine tenths of them singletons, with approximately 30% in the top ten. The starting material was peripheral blood, obtained on day 0 of AZD1222 vaccination. These receptors originate from an adult in good health.

The chain recombines TRBV14 with TRBJ2-7; D is unresolved. Germline values: CDR1 SGHDN, CDR2 FVKESK. Trimming cost V 1 base and J 3 bases, with 10 bases left between them. This CDR3 contains 14 residues. This CDR3 reads CASSQGQPLYEQYF. The CDR3 DNA reads TGTGCCAGCAGCCAAGGACAACCGCTCTACGAGCAGTACTTC.

This rearrangement joins TRBV28 to TRBJ1-5, with D maybe TRBD1 (6 bases). Germline assignment: CDR1 MDHEN and CDR2 SYDVKM. CDR3 length equals 18 residues. Deletions cut 3 bases from V and 11 bases from J, with 29 bases between. The CDR3 coding sequence is TGTGCCAGCAGTTTCCGTCTACAGGGATTATTGATCAATCTAGCCCAGCATTTT. It translates to CASSFRLQGLLINLAQHF.

The V and J genes are TRBV18 and TRBJ2-1; 11 nucleotides align to TRBD2. Germline V CDR1 and CDR2: KGHSH, LQKENI. The CDR3 length is 20 residues. V lost 1 base and J lost 4; bases outside the gene matches: 15. CDR3 residues: CASSPLLTSGNHGGYNEQFF. For the CDR3, the DNA is TGTGCCAGCTCACCACTATTGACTAGCGGGAATCATGGGGGGTACAATGAGCAGTTCTTC.